This entry lists 27 T cell receptor beta chains sequenced from one sample in a study of cytomegalovirus exposure and HLA in healthy donors (dated by TCRdb to 2017 to 2019). The receptor library was made with the immunoSEQ multiplex PCR assay. This is the immuneACCESS table as TCRdb keeps it, with only in-frame sequences that have V and J called. A part of the clones is gone; compared with another copy, unresolved V genes explain less than half, and the rest is unexplained. The sample records about 75,000 clones, about 85% of which are singletons. The top ten constitute around 3% of the sample. Sequencing was done on a sample of PBMCs. Every receptor here comes from a man aged 25 to 40 in good health and CMV-seronegative.

V is TRBV5-1 and J is TRBJ1-2; 9 bases are shared with TRBD1. Losses at the gene ends were 1 base for V and 8 bases for J; bases not matched to a gene: 9. CDR1 is SGHRS, CDR2 YFSETQ, per germline. The CDR3 contains 15 residues. The DNA of the CDR3 is TGCGCCAGCAGCTTGTATGGGACAGGGAGTTTAGGCTACACCTTC. Protein product: CASSLYGTGSLGYTF.

V usage is TRBV5-1 and J usage is TRBJ2-3; 11 nucleotides line up with TRBD2. This CDR3 comprises 18 residues. The ends lost 3 bases at V and 4 bases at J; junction bases unmatched: 13. The germline V gene has CDR1 SGHRS and CDR2 YFSETQ. The CDR3 spells CASSSPRIAGGSADTQYF. The CDR3 DNA reads as TGCGCCAGCAGCTCTCCTCGCATAGCGGGAGGGTCGGCAGATACGCAGTATTTT.

The V gene is TRBV5-5, the J gene TRBJ1-1; 8 bases map to TRBD1. Germline V gene lookup returns CDR1 SGHKS and CDR2 YYEKEE (reference sequence). There are 14 residues in the CDR3. The V segment lost 2 bases and the J segment 1 base; nucleotides outside the gene matches: 1. The CDR3 loop reads CASSFGQGNTEAFF. The CDR3 DNA sequence: TGTGCCAGCAGCTTTGGACAGGGGAACACTGAAGCTTTCTTT.

The genes are TRBV7-2 and TRBJ2-1; no clear D. Trimming removed 5 bases from V and 6 bases from J, with 8 bases in between. Germline V gene lookup returns CDR1 SGHTA and CDR2 FQGNSA. The CDR3 length is 12 residues. CDR3 in DNA: TGTGCCAGCAGCCCCGCAGGCAATGAGCAGTTCTTC. This codes for CASSPAGNEQFF.

The chain combines TRBV4-3 with TRBJ1-5; 9 bases match TRBD1. The CDR3 sequence is 15 residues long. V dropped 0 bases and J dropped 4; count of bases not matched to a gene: 1. The germline V gene encodes CDR1 LGHNA and CDR2 YSLEER. The CDR3 DNA follows: TGCGCCAGCAGCCAAGATGGACAGGGGAATCAGCCCCAGCATTTT. Its translation is CASSQDGQGNQPQHF.

This sequence joins TRBV7-9 and TRBJ2-3; TRBD2 matches at 9 bases. CDR1 and CDR2 (germline): SEHNR, FQNEAQ (reference sequence). The trim removed 3 bases at V and 3 bases at J, leaving 13 bases unmatched. CDR3 length: 18 residues. DNA of the CDR3: TGTGCCAGCAGCTTGGGTTTAACTAGCGGGCGTGGGACAGATACGCAGTATTTT. Amino acids: CASSLGLTSGRGTDTQYF.

The V call is TRBV5-1, the J call TRBJ2-5, with D perhaps TRBD1 (6 bases). Germline V lookup: CDR1 SGHRS, CDR2 YFSETQ. The CDR3 sequence is 13 residues long. V shed 3 bases and J shed 3 bases, with 9 bases lying between them. CDR3 sequence (DNA): TGCGCCAGCAGCTCGTCAGGGGAAGAGACCCAGTACTTC. Translation gives CASSSSGEETQYF. Looking up the rest from reference TRBV5-1 and TRBJ2-5 gives the full variable domain: KAGVTQTPRYLIKTRGQQVTLSCSPISGHRSVSWYQQTPGQGLQFLFEYFSETQRNKGNFPGRFSGRQFSNSRSEMNVSTLELGDSALYLCASSSSGEETQYFGPGTRLLVL.

The chain uses TRBV15 and TRBJ2-3; a weak D match, TRBD2 (6 bases). The V gene lost 5 bases and the J gene lost 5 bases, with 17 bases spanning the gap. The length of the CDR3 is 15 residues. Germline CDR1 and CDR2: LNHNV and YYDKDF (reference sequence). CDR3 coding DNA: TGTGCCACCAGCGTGCGGGGCCGCCTTGTAGATACGCAGTATTTT. Its translation is CATSVRGRLVDTQYF.

The chain couples TRBV2 to TRBJ2-2, with D possibly TRBD2 on 5 matching bases. Germline CDR1 SNHLY, CDR2 FYNNEI. The V and J ends lost 4 bases and 6 bases respectively, with 18 bases between them. The CDR3 length is 16 residues. The CDR3 sequence: CASSAQQWGSAGELFF. In DNA form, the CDR3 reads TGTGCCAGCAGTGCCCAACAGTGGGGTAGCGCCGGGGAGCTGTTTTTT.

The rearrangement uses TRBV5-5 and TRBJ1-4; D is possibly TRBD1 (5 bases). CDR3 length: 12 residues. Germline CDR1 reads SGHKS; CDR2 reads YYEKEE (reference sequence). V lost 4 bases and J lost 8, with 9 bases in between. This CDR3 is CASSAAGEKLFF. The CDR3 coding sequence is TGTGCCAGCAGCGCAGCAGGGGAAAAACTGTTTTTT.

This clone has only one observation. The chain is built from TRBV2 and TRBJ2-7; tentative D call: TRBD1 (5 bases). Trimming stripped 11 bases from V and 1 base from J, with 12 bases between. Per germline, CDR1 SNHLY and CDR2 FYNNEI. There are 12 residues in the CDR3. Here the CDR3 reads CAARAYSYEQYF. The DNA for the CDR3 is TGTGCCGCCAGGGCCTATTCCTACGAGCAGTACTTC.

The chain has TRBV11-2 and TRBJ2-3; TRBD2 matches at 12 bases. The CDR3 sequence is 16 residues long. J gave up 3 bases and V 5 bases, and 6 bases lay outside the gene matches. In germline, CDR1 is SGHAT, CDR2 FQNNGV. In DNA, the CDR3 is TGTGCCAGCAGCATGACTACTAGCGGGGGGACAGATACGCAGTATTTT. Its translation: CASSMTTSGGTDTQYF.

This chain joins TRBV11-3 and TRBJ2-3; 7 bases are a match to TRBD2. The CDR3 sequence is 19 residues long. Germline CDR1 and CDR2: SGHNT and YENEEA. V trimming: 4 bases; J trimming: 0 bases; junction bases outside the gene matches: 16. The CDR3 DNA sequence: TGTGCCAGCAGCTACTGGGAGGGCCTTCAGCGGGGTAGCACAGATACGCAGTATTTT. Protein sequence: CASSYWEGLQRGSTDTQYF.

The V and J genes are TRBV7-2 and TRBJ1-4; possible D gene TRBD1, 6 bases. Between the trimmed V and J ends, which lost 3 bases and 9 bases, there was a span of 14 bases. The CDR3 runs 14 residues. Germline CDR1 is SGHTA and CDR2 is FQGNSA. The CDR3 DNA sequence: TGTGCCAGCAGCTTGGGTCTCGGGGGGCAAAAACTGTTTTTT. Amino acids: CASSLGLGGQKLFF.

This clone appeared once. The chain links TRBV29-1 to TRBJ2-7; D is perhaps TRBD2 (6 bases). Germline values: CDR1 SQVTM, CDR2 ANQGSEA. CDR3 length equals 14 residues. V was trimmed by 4 bases and J by 0 bases, leaving 13 bases between them. The CDR3 DNA sequence: TGCAGCGTTGTCTCGGGACTCCCCTCCTACGAGCAGTACTTC. It translates to CSVVSGLPSYEQYF.

The chain has TRBV18 and TRBJ2-5; tentative D call: TRBD1 (5 bases). Germline V gives CDR1 KGHSH, CDR2 LQKENI. The V gene lost 3 bases and the J gene lost 1 base, with 12 bases spanning the gap. The CDR3 runs to 15 residues. The CDR3 DNA sequence: TGTGCCAGCTCACCCTCTACGACAGCCCAAGAGACCCAGTACTTC. It encodes CASSPSTTAQETQYF.

The chain combines TRBV28 with TRBJ2-7; the D is unclear. Trimming pared 3 bases from V and 2 bases from J, leaving 2 bases between. CDR1 and CDR2 (germline): MDHEN, SYDVKM. The CDR3 sequence is 11 residues long. CDR3 protein: CASSFAYEQYF. Here the CDR3 DNA reads TGTGCCAGCAGTTTCGCCTACGAGCAGTACTTC.

V gene TRBV4-2 combines with J gene TRBJ2-4, with TRBD2 matching over 12 bases. The CDR3 runs 20 residues. Germline-derived CDR1 and CDR2 are LGHNA and YNFKEQ. V lost 0 bases to trimming and J lost 1 base; unmatched junction nucleotides: 10. The CDR3 nucleotides are TGTGCCAGCAGCCAAGATGAACCTAGCGGGAGGGCCGGGGCCAAAAACATTCAGTACTTC. This encodes CASSQDEPSGRAGAKNIQYF.

V usage is TRBV27 and J usage is TRBJ2-1; D is undetermined. The CDR3 is 13 amino acids. Germline CDR1 reads MNHEY; CDR2 reads SMNVEV (reference sequence). Deletions cut 6 bases from V and 0 bases from J, with 6 bases between. CDR3 DNA: TGTGCCAGCAGGACTGGCTCCTACAATGAGCAGTTCTTC. The encoded protein is CASRTGSYNEQFF.

The chain combines TRBV5-1 with TRBJ2-3, with 7 bases fitting TRBD1. After removal of 3 bases from V and 0 bases from J, the junction contained 7 bases not matched to a gene. Germline CDR1 SGHRS, CDR2 YFSETQ. CDR3 length: 16 residues. The CDR3 DNA sequence: TGCGCCAGCAGCTCCGGACAGGTCTCTAGCACAGATACGCAGTATTTT. Protein sequence: CASSSGQVSSTDTQYF.

This clone was seen a few times. The chain links TRBV6-6 to TRBJ1-1; 8 bases align to TRBD1. Germline lookup yields CDR1 MNHNY and CDR2 SVGAGI (reference sequence). The CDR3 contains 14 residues. Losses at the gene ends were 4 bases for V and 1 base for J; bases not matched to a gene: 2. The CDR3 bases are TGTGCCAGCAGTTTCGACAGGGGGAACACTGAAGCTTTCTTT. It encodes CASSFDRGNTEAFF.

This chain links TRBV6-5 with TRBJ2-1; 9 bases align to TRBD2. J gave up 9 bases and V 8 bases, and 8 bases lay outside the gene matches. Germline CDR1 and CDR2: MNHEY and SVGAGI. CDR3 length: 13 residues. The CDR3 coding sequence is TGTGCCAGCTGGGTAGCGGGGGTTGGTGAGCAGTTCTTC. Protein sequence: CASWVAGVGEQFF.

This chain joins TRBV4-1 and TRBJ2-1; TRBD2 matches 13 bases. J gave up 4 bases and V 1 base, and 4 bases lay outside the gene matches. The CDR3 extends over 17 amino acids. Germline lookup yields CDR1 MGHRA and CDR2 YSYEKL. CDR3 amino acids: CASSQGTSGSWYNEQFF. The CDR3, as DNA: TGCGCCAGCAGCCAAGGGACTAGCGGGAGTTGGTACAATGAGCAGTTCTTC.

This sequence joins TRBV4-3 and TRBJ1-2; 8 bases match TRBD1. Germline V gene data show CDR1 as LGHNA and CDR2 as YSLEER. Trimming at V came to 0 bases and at J to 3 bases, leaving 3 bases not matched to a gene. The CDR3 contains 15 residues. In DNA form, the CDR3 reads TGCGCCAGCAGCCAAGATATGACAGGGGACTATGGCTACACCTTC. Protein sequence: CASSQDMTGDYGYTF.

The chain couples TRBV6-4 to TRBJ2-3; possible D gene TRBD2, 6 bases. This CDR3 comprises 16 residues. Trimming shortened V by 0 bases and J by 2 bases, and 12 bases separated the two germline ends. CDR1 MRHNA and CDR2 SNTAGT come from the germline V gene. CDR3 coding DNA: TGTGCCAGCAGTGACTCCGAAGGGAGGCACACAGATACGCAGTATTTT. This codes for CASSDSEGRHTDTQYF.

The chain employs TRBV11-1 and TRBJ2-7, with D uncertain. The germline V gene encodes CDR1 SGHAT and CDR2 FQDESV (reference sequence). The CDR3 is made up of 13 amino acids. Trimming stripped 1 base from V and 4 bases from J, with 8 bases between. The CDR3 sequence is CASSLGSRYEQYF. The CDR3 bases are TGTGCCAGCAGCTTAGGATCGAGGTACGAGCAGTACTTC.

The sample holds one count of this clone. The rearrangement links TRBV6-5 to TRBJ2-1, with D maybe TRBD1 (6 bases). Germline CDR1 reads MNHEY; CDR2 reads SVGAGI. Deletions cut 6 bases from V and 7 bases from J, with 16 bases between. The CDR3 runs 14 residues. CDR3 region: CASSQTQGWNEQFF. In DNA, the CDR3 is TGTGCCAGCAGCCAGACTCAGGGGTGGAATGAGCAGTTCTTC.